Sequencing of this TCR beta chain was carried out in a study of blood T cell repertoires in COVID-19. Study-level background: PBMCs, B-cell-depleted T cells, or T cells provided the cDNA or gDNA that made up the material.

Libraries were prepared by immunoSEQ multiplex PCR; TCRdb keeps only in-frame clonotypes and omits some of them. The sample shows 200,000 to 250,000 clones, about 88% of them seen only once. CDR1 is SEHNR, CDR2 FQNEAQ, per germline (reference sequence). V was pared by 2 bases and J by 4 bases, with 12 bases between. This CDR3 has 14 residues. The rearrangement uses TRBV7-9 and TRBJ2-7; D possibly corresponds to TRBD1 (6 bases). Sample: PBMCs or T cells enriched from blood (not recorded which). The clonotype comes from a woman aged 45-59 years who had recovered from COVID-19. The CDR3 DNA is TGTGCCAGCAGCTTATCAGGACAGCATTACGAGCAGTACTTC. Protein sequence: CASSLSGQHYEQYF.